A single T cell receptor beta chain is shown here with its context. Antigen unknown. A junction end diverges from the germline sequence, so it may reflect a read error. The entry originates in a study of CD8 T cells in Susac syndrome. Overall study results and limits: A relatively small number of individuals underwent TCR sequencing and HLA analysis.

Blood CD8+ and CD4+ T cells underwent high-throughput TCR beta sequencing. The patients serving as multiple sclerosis controls were treatment-naive. They had stable or active relapsing-remitting disease and fulfilled revised McDonald criteria. Random hexamers were used to reverse transcribe the RNA input (about 0.5 to 1 ug). The authors amplified TCR beta CDR3 across 54 Vbeta and 13 Jbeta using immunoSEQ multiplex PCR. TCRdb itself ran the immunoSEQ multiplex PCR reads through MiXCR, one entry per CDR3 protein. The sample yields around 300,000 distinct CDR3 sequences, around nine tenths seen once. The CDR3 has 14 amino acids. The germline V gene has CDR1 GTSNPN and CDR2 SVGIG (reference sequence).

This receptor was taken from a human donor with multiple sclerosis. The gene calls are TRBV30 and TRBJ2-7; possible D gene TRBD1, 6 bases. The sequencing input was CD8+ T cells from PBMCs. This CDR3 reads CAWSVPRQAPTVDF. DNA of the CDR3: TGTGCCTGGAGTGTACCCCGACAGGCACCGACGGTGGACTTC.